The 23 T cell receptor beta chains given below trace back to one sample, sequenced in a study of blood T cell repertoires in COVID-19. Libraries were prepared by immunoSEQ multiplex PCR; TCRdb keeps only in-frame clonotypes and omits some of them. The sample carries 300,000 to 350,000 clones, 80% to 90% recorded once. What was sequenced was PBMCs or T cells enriched from blood (not recorded which). These receptors came from a woman between 40 and 55 years old with acute COVID-19.

This chain uses TRBV27 with TRBJ2-3; D is possibly TRBD2 (5 bases). Germline CDR1 and CDR2: MNHEY and SMNVEV (reference sequence). The ends were cut back, 6 bases at V and 0 bases at J, with 13 bases in the middle. The CDR3 has 15 residues. CDR3 DNA sequence: TGTGCCAGCAGGCGTCCTAGCAGTAGCACAGATACGCAGTATTTT. Translated: CASRRPSSSTDTQYF.

The chain employs TRBV19 and TRBJ2-2; 16 bases are shared with TRBD2. CDR1 LNHDA and CDR2 SQIVND come from the germline V gene (reference sequence). The CDR3 runs to 16 residues. The junction had 6 bases not matched to a gene; V was cut back by 7 bases and J by 7 bases. CDR3 in DNA: TGTGCCAGTAAGGGACTAGCGGGGGGGCTGTTCGGGGAGCTGTTTTTT. This encodes CASKGLAGGLFGELFF.

The CDR3 bases are TGTGCCAGCAGCTCGGGACTAGCGGGACCCCAAGAGACCCAGTACTTC. As protein: CASSSGLAGPQETQYF. The chain combines TRBV13 with TRBJ2-5; 13 bases are shared with TRBD2. Germline V gene data show CDR1 as PRHDT and CDR2 as FYEKMQ (reference sequence). CDR3 length: 16 residues. V shed 4 bases, J shed 1 base, and the junction held 3 bases outside the gene matches.

The chain recombines TRBV7-9 with TRBJ1-3; a weak D match, TRBD1 (6 bases). V lost 0 bases to trimming and J lost 0 bases, with 15 bases between them. The CDR3 totals 18 residues. The V gene's germline CDR1 is SEHNR and CDR2 FQNEAQ (reference sequence). The CDR3 region is CASSLAWGAQGSGNTIYF. The CDR3, as DNA: TGTGCCAGCAGCTTAGCGTGGGGTGCACAGGGCTCTGGAAACACCATATATTTT.

The CDR3: CASSYDWSNTEAFF. The CDR3 DNA reads as TGTGCCAGCAGTTACGATTGGAGTAACACTGAAGCTTTCTTT. The gene calls are TRBV6-5 and TRBJ1-1; D unresolved. Germline CDR1 reads MNHEY; CDR2 reads SVGAGI. V was clipped by 2 bases and J by 2 bases, with 9 bases between them. This CDR3 contains 14 residues.

The CDR3 spells CASRTGIVAFF. The CDR3 bases are TGTGCCAGCCGGACGGGGATTGTAGCTTTCTTT. The J gene is TRBJ1-1, the V gene TRBV6-5, with D uncertain. Trimming shortened V by 8 bases and J by 10 bases, and 14 bases separated the two germline ends. The germline V gene encodes CDR1 MNHEY and CDR2 SVGAGI. CDR3 length equals 11 residues.

The CDR3 bases are TGTGCCAGCAATCCGCGGATTAATTCACCCCTCCACTTT. Translating gives CASNPRINSPLHF. The gene calls are TRBV11-2 and TRBJ1-6, with unresolved D. The germline gives CDR1 SGHAT, CDR2 FQNNGV. The CDR3 consists of 13 residues. Trimming took off 7 bases at V and 6 bases at J, with 10 bases between the two ends.

The CDR3 spells CASTLRAGSYEQYF. CDR3 in DNA: TGTGCCAGTACCCTAAGGGCGGGTAGCTACGAGCAGTACTTC. The chain has TRBV19 and TRBJ2-7; a possible D gene is TRBD2 (5 bases). Trimming removed 7 bases at V and 3 bases at J, with 16 bases between. Germline loops: CDR1 LNHDA, CDR2 SQIVND (reference sequence). The CDR3 is made up of 14 amino acids.

This clone has more than one count but fewer than ten. The chain joins TRBV13 to TRBJ2-2; TRBD2 agrees at 13 bases. The CDR3 loop spans 17 amino acids. The ends lost 5 bases at V and 7 bases at J; junction bases unmatched: 10. Germline CDR1 reads PRHDT; CDR2 reads FYEKMQ (reference sequence). CDR3 bases: TGTGCCAGCAGCCTATACGGACTAGCGGGGGCTGTCGGGGAGCTGTTTTTT. This gives the protein CASSLYGLAGAVGELFF.

This clone was counted a few times. V usage is TRBV28 and J usage is TRBJ1-2, with D possibly TRBD1 on 5 matching bases. Germline CDR1 MDHEN, CDR2 SYDVKM. V was clipped by 5 bases and J by 3 bases, with 19 bases between them. The CDR3 contains 16 residues. The CDR3 DNA reads TGTGCCAGCAGTCCGCCCGACAGCCGGATTTACTATGGCTACACCTTC. It translates to CASSPPDSRIYYGYTF.

This rearrangement joins TRBV18 to TRBJ1-1; D might be TRBD1 (6 bases). Between the trimmed V and J ends, which lost 3 bases and 5 bases, there was a span of 19 bases. The CDR3 runs 16 residues. Germline V gene sequence: CDR1 KGHSH, CDR2 LQKENI. The DNA of the CDR3 is TGTGCCAGCTCACCCTGGGCCCAGGGGATTTATACTGAAGCTTTCTTT. Amino acids: CASSPWAQGIYTEAFF.

The CDR3 spells CASSLGYSTGGEKLFF. The CDR3 coding sequence is TGCGCCAGCAGCTTGGGCTACTCTACAGGGGGTGAAAAACTGTTTTTT. V usage is TRBV5-1 and J usage is TRBJ1-4; 8 nucleotides agree with TRBD1. The CDR3 consists of 16 residues. Germline lookup yields CDR1 SGHRS and CDR2 YFSETQ. The V and J ends lost 0 bases and 7 bases, in that order; junction bases with no gene match: 8. The entire variable domain, with the rest obtained from reference TRBV5-1 and TRBJ1-4, is as follows: KAGVTQTPRYLIKTRGQQVTLSCSPISGHRSVSWYQQTPGQGLQFLFEYFSETQRNKGNFPGRFSGRQFSNSRSEMNVSTLELGDSALYLCASSLGYSTGGEKLFFGSGTQLSVL.

The genes are TRBV9 and TRBJ2-7; D is unresolved. CDR3 size: 14 residues. Germline assignment: CDR1 SGDLS and CDR2 YYNGEE. Trimming took 1 base from V and 1 from J, leaving 9 bases between them. For the CDR3, the DNA is TGTGCCAGCAGCGTATTCTCCGGTTCCTACGAGCAGTACTTC. This codes for CASSVFSGSYEQYF. Full variable domain (missing parts from reference TRBV9 and TRBJ2-7): DSGVTQTPKHLITATGQRVTLRCSPRSGDLSVYWYQQSLDQGLQFLIQYYNGEERAKGNILERFSAQQFPDLHSELNLSSLELGDSALYFCASSVFSGSYEQYFGPGTRLTVT.

The count of this clone is one. This rearrangement joins TRBV5-6 to TRBJ1-3; TRBD1 aligns across 7 bases. This CDR3 spans 17 amino acids. V dropped 0 bases and J dropped 4; count of bases not matched to a gene: 10. Germline V gives CDR1 SGHDT, CDR2 YYEEEE. The CDR3 bases are TGTGCCAGCAGCTTGGGGCCAACCGGGACAGCAGGAAACACCATATATTTT. The encoded protein is CASSLGPTGTAGNTIYF. The whole variable domain, filled in from reference TRBV5-6 and TRBJ1-3, reads DAGVTQSPTHLIKTRGQQVTLRCSPKSGHDTVSWYQQALGQGPQFIFQYYEEEERQRGNFPDRFSGHQFPNYSSELNVNALLLGDSALYLCASSLGPTGTAGNTIYFGEGSWLTVV.

The chain recombines TRBV20-1 with TRBJ1-2; D is ambiguous. The CDR3 is made up of 13 amino acids. V was shortened by 3 bases and J by 8 bases, with 16 bases between the two germline ends. Per germline, CDR1 DFQATT and CDR2 SNEGSKA (reference sequence). In DNA form, the CDR3 reads TGCAGTGCTAGTGTAATGGGTTCGGAGGGCTACACCTTC. Its protein is CSASVMGSEGYTF.

This chain uses TRBV7-8 with TRBJ1-1; the D gene is possibly TRBD1 (6 bases). The V end was cut by 2 bases, the J end by 5 bases, with 9 bases between. The CDR3 contains 13 residues. Germline CDR1 SGHVS, CDR2 FQNEAQ. This CDR3 reads CASSLKQGTEAFF. CDR3 nucleotides: TGTGCCAGCAGCTTAAAGCAGGGGACTGAAGCTTTCTTT.

The chain combines TRBV27 with TRBJ2-7; 11 bases match TRBD1. The CDR3 spans 15 residues. Per germline, CDR1 MNHEY and CDR2 SMNVEV (reference sequence). With V trimmed by 4 bases and J by 1 base, 3 bases remained unmatched. CDR3 in DNA: TGTGCCAGCAGTTGGACAGGGGGCAGTTCCTACGAGCAGTACTTC. Its translation is CASSWTGGSSYEQYF.

The chain links TRBV6-5 to TRBJ2-1, with D tentatively TRBD1 (5 bases). The V end lost 7 bases, the J end lost 2 bases, and 15 bases lay between the germline ends. Per the germline V gene, CDR1 is MNHEY and CDR2 is SVGAGI. This CDR3 has 15 amino acids. The DNA of the CDR3 is TGTGCCAGCACTTCCCAGGGCAGGGCCTACAATGAGCAGTTCTTC. It yields the protein CASTSQGRAYNEQFF.

This chain joins TRBV6-2 or TRBV6-3 and TRBJ1-1; 7 nucleotides line up with TRBD1. CDR3 length equals 15 residues. CDR1 and CDR2 (germline): MNHEY, SVGEGT. The trim removed 5 bases at V and 2 bases at J, leaving 8 bases unmatched. CDR3 nucleotide sequence: TGTGCCAGCAGTGGCAAGGGGGCGATCAACACTGAAGCTTTCTTT. Protein sequence: CASSGKGAINTEAFF.

This clone has more than one count but fewer than ten. J is TRBJ1-4 and V is TRBV19; 8 positions match TRBD1. The CDR3 has 14 residues. The V gene's germline CDR1 is LNHDA and CDR2 SQIVND (reference sequence). V gave up 3 bases and J gave up 13 bases; unmatched junction bases: 10. In nucleotides, the CDR3 is TGTGCCAGTAGTATTCGACGACAGGGGAATAGACTGTTTTTT. Translation: CASSIRRQGNRLFF.

The V gene is TRBV14, the J gene TRBJ1-5; TRBD1 is a possible D gene (5 bases). CDR1 SGHDN and CDR2 FVKESK come from the germline V gene. This CDR3 has 18 residues. Trimming took 11 bases from V and 0 from J, leaving 26 bases between them. As DNA, the CDR3 is TGTGCCCTGGGGCGGTCCGGGGGTCCCCAAAATAGCAATCAGCCCCAGCATTTT. Amino acid sequence: CALGRSGGPQNSNQPQHF.

The chain uses TRBV4-1 and TRBJ1-5; D uncertain. Germline CDR1 and CDR2: MGHRA and YSYEKL. The ends were cut back, 0 bases at V and 0 bases at J, with 12 bases in the middle. The CDR3 contains 17 residues. The CDR3 sequence is CASSQERAVNSNQPQHF. The CDR3 coding sequence is TGCGCCAGCAGCCAAGAGAGGGCTGTCAATAGCAATCAGCCCCAGCATTTT.

The chain uses TRBV2 and TRBJ2-1, with a weak D call TRBD1 (5 bases). CDR3 length: 14 amino acids. Germline V gives CDR1 SNHLY, CDR2 FYNNEI. Trimming stripped 2 bases from V and 2 bases from J, with 7 bases between. CDR3 region: CASSEQGPYNEQFF. Written as DNA, the CDR3 is TGTGCCAGCAGTGAACAGGGCCCCTACAATGAGCAGTTCTTC.